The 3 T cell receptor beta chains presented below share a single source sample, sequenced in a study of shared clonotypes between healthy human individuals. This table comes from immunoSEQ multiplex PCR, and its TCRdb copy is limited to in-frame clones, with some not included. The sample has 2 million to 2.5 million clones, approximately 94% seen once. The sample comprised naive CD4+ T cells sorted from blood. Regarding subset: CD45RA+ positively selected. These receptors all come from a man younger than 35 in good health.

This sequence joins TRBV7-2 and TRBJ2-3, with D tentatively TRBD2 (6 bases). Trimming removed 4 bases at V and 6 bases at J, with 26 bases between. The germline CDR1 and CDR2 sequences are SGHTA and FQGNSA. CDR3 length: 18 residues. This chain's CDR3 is CASSSTVILSGRTDTQYF. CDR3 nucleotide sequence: TGTGCCAGCAGCTCCACCGTGATACTTAGCGGCAGAACGGATACGCAGTATTTT.

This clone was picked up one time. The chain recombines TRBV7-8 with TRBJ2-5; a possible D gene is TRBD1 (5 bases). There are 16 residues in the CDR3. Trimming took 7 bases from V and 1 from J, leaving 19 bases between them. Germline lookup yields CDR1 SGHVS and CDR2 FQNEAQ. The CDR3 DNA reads TGTGCCAGCAACTCGGACCAGGAAGGGGCCCAAGAGACCCAGTACTTC. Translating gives CASNSDQEGAQETQYF.

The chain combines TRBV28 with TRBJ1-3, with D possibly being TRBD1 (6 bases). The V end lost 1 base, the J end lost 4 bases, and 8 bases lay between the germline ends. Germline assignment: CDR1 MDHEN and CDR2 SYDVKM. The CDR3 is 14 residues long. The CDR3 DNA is TGTGCCAGCAGTTTATACAGGGACGGAAACACCATATATTTT. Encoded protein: CASSLYRDGNTIYF.